The following is a TCR beta chain sequence with its context. Trimming left V 5 bases short and J 6 bases short, with 13 bases between. The CDR3 totals 14 residues. Looked up from germline, CDR1 is LGHDT and CDR2 is YNNKEL (reference sequence). Authors' analysis steps: By means of reference gene primer amplification, nucleated cell counts were estimated. Method: immunoSEQ multiplex PCR; TCRdb's copy keeps in-frame clones and lacks some. The D gene and trimming were derived from the DNA, and the V and J assignments and clone size from that table. The sample carries more than 45,000 clones, approximately 90% recorded once. This sample stems from a study of blood T cell repertoires in COVID-19. Across the study: PBMCs, B-cell-depleted T cells, or T cells provided the cDNA or gDNA that made up the material.

The sequence came from a man aged 55 to 69 with acute or convalescent COVID-19. Specimen: peripheral blood. The chain combines TRBV3-1 (or the pseudogene TRBV3-2) with TRBJ1-4, with a tentative D call TRBD1 (5 bases). The CDR3 DNA reads TGTGCCAGCAGCTCCAGGAGGGGCCATGAAAAACTGTTTTTT. Its translation: CASSSRRGHEKLFF.